This T cell receptor beta chain was retrieved from a study of CD8 T cell repertoires and HIV-1 epitope variants. Whole-study context: T cells were stimulated with Twenty-five Gag and Nef peptides separately. Tested: three Gag epitope families, Nef HW9 and YT9. Study conclusions and caveats: Nef KF9 drew several clonotypes and HW9 one, without TAALDMSHF responses.

About this clone: Its specificity is not known. Other DNA sequences within the sample encode an identical CDR3.

Produced via immunoSEQ multiplex PCR; TCRdb's table is partial and in-frame only. This table holds 80,000 to 95,000 clones, roughly 77% found once. The CDR3 spans 13 residues. The ends were cut back, 2 bases at V and 7 bases at J, with 11 bases in the middle. In germline, CDR1 is MNHEY, CDR2 SVGAGI. This sequence originates from a male donor with HIV. Sequencing was carried out using uncultured baseline CD8+ T cells from peripheral blood mononuclear cells (PBMCs). The chain couples TRBV6-5 to TRBJ1-1, with D possibly being TRBD1 (5 bases). Here the CDR3 reads CASSYGTGGEAFF. DNA of the CDR3: TGTGCCAGCAGTTACGGGACCGGGGGTGAAGCTTTCTTT.